A selection of T cell receptor beta chains follows, all from one sample in a study of T cells in Graves' hyperthyroidism and ophthalmopathy. TCRdb ran MiXCR on the multiplex PCR reads and lists one entry per CDR3 protein. Here the sample spans approximately 620,000 distinct CDR3 sequences, 11% to 15% being singletons. The sequencing sample was made of blood. Receptors originate from a woman aged 30 to 39 with Graves' hyperthyroidism that later progressed to Graves' ophthalmopathy. Both conserved end residues are part of each CDR3. A D gene is named only where the DNA matches it firmly. A clone size is listed for some rows: how often the clone was seen (once, few, many), or a class if it is expanded.

D gene: .
J gene: TRBJ2-7
clone size: .
V gene: TRBV15
CDR3 DNA: TGTGCCACCAGCAGAGGATACGAGCAGTACTTC
CDR3 protein: CATSRGYEQYF

D gene: .
J gene: TRBJ1-6
clone size: few
V gene: TRBV4-1
CDR3 DNA: TGCGCCAGCAGCCAAGATCCCAGGGCAGGGAGGTTTGATTCACCCCTCCACTTT
CDR3 protein: CASSQDPRAGRFDSPLHF

D gene: TRBD1
J gene: TRBJ1-2
clone size: many
V gene: TRBV7-8
CDR3 DNA: TGTGCCAGCAGCTCCCGACAGGGGGACTATGGCTACACCTTC
CDR3 protein: CASSSRQGDYGYTF

D gene: .
J gene: TRBJ1-1
clone size: few
V gene: TRBV30
CDR3 DNA: TGTGCCGGTGAGATGAACACTGAAGCTTTCTTT
CDR3 protein: CAGEMNTEAFF

D gene: .
J gene: TRBJ2-7
clone size: .
V gene: TRBV7-7
CDR3 DNA: TGTGCTAGCAGTCCTTCAGTGACGACGGGCTCCTACGAGCAGTACTTC
CDR3 protein: CASSPSVTTGSYEQYF

D gene: .
J gene: TRBJ1-5
clone size: few
V gene: TRBV7-2
CDR3 DNA: TGTGCCAGCAGCTTAGTTTTTAGCAATCAGCCCCAGCATTTT
CDR3 protein: CASSLVFSNQPQHF

D gene: .
J gene: TRBJ1-2
clone size: many
V gene: TRBV28
CDR3 DNA: TGTGCCAGCAGCCAGGAAGGGTATGGCTACACCTTC
CDR3 protein: CASSQEGYGYTF

D gene: TRBD1
J gene: TRBJ2-2
clone size: few
V gene: TRBV18
CDR3 DNA: TGTGCCAGCTCACCTAAGCTGGGACAGCAAAACACCGGGGAGCTGTTTTTT
CDR3 protein: CASSPKLGQQNTGELFF

D gene: TRBD2
J gene: TRBJ2-1
clone size: many
V gene: TRBV2
CDR3 DNA: TGTGCCAGCAGTGAACGACTAGCGGGAGTAAGGCTGTTCTTC
CDR3 protein: CASSERLAGVRLFF

D gene: .
J gene: TRBJ2-1
clone size: many
V gene: TRBV24-1
CDR3 DNA: TGTGCCGCCGGGGGATCGTCCTACAATGAGCAGTTCTTC
CDR3 protein: CAAGGSSYNEQFF

D gene: TRBD1
J gene: TRBJ1-1
clone size: many
V gene: TRBV14
CDR3 DNA: TGTGCCAGCAGCCAAGAAAGGGGGCTATCAACTGAAGCTTTCTTT
CDR3 protein: CASSQERGLSTEAFF

D gene: .
J gene: TRBJ2-7
clone size: .
V gene: TRBV6-9
CDR3 DNA: TGTGCCAGCAGTTACTTGGGGGCGGCCTACGAGCAGTACTTC
CDR3 protein: CASSYLGAAYEQYF

D gene: .
J gene: TRBJ2-1
clone size: many
V gene: TRBV3-1
CDR3 DNA: TGTGCCAGCAGCCAAGGGTTGCGGCTAGACCTCTACAATGAGCAGTTCTTC
CDR3 protein: CASSQGLRLDLYNEQFF

D gene: .
J gene: TRBJ2-7
clone size: many
V gene: TRBV12-3/TRBV12-4
CDR3 DNA: TGTGCCAGCAGTTTATTTCGCGATAGCTCCTACGAGCAGTACTTC
CDR3 protein: CASSLFRDSSYEQYF

D gene: .
J gene: TRBJ2-5
clone size: .
V gene: TRBV19
CDR3 DNA: TGTGCCAGTAGTTCCGCGGGTGGGGGGCAGGGGGAGACCCAGTACTTC
CDR3 protein: CASSSAGGGQGETQYF

D gene: TRBD2
J gene: TRBJ2-5
clone size: many
V gene: TRBV5-8
CDR3 DNA: TGTGCCAGCAGCTTGGACCTAGCGGGTCACACCCAGTACTTC
CDR3 protein: CASSLDLAGHTQYF

D gene: .
J gene: TRBJ2-3
clone size: many
V gene: TRBV11-2
CDR3 DNA: TGTGCCAGCAGCTCCGGGACGACAGATACGCAGTATTTT
CDR3 protein: CASSSGTTDTQYF

D gene: .
J gene: TRBJ2-5
clone size: many
V gene: TRBV12-3/TRBV12-4
CDR3 DNA: TGTGCCAGCATCCTAGTCGGGGAAGAGACCCAGTACTTC
CDR3 protein: CASILVGEETQYF

D gene: .
J gene: TRBJ1-1
clone size: .
V gene: TRBV6-1
CDR3 DNA: TGTGCCAGCGGGGGGGTTAATGAAGCTTTCTTT
CDR3 protein: CASGGVNEAFF

D gene: TRBD1
J gene: TRBJ2-5
clone size: many
V gene: TRBV12-3/TRBV12-4
CDR3 DNA: TGTGCCAGCAGTTCAGGACAGGGGGCGGGAGAGACCCAGTACTTC
CDR3 protein: CASSSGQGAGETQYF

D gene: TRBD2
J gene: TRBJ2-2
clone size: many
V gene: TRBV7-2
CDR3 DNA: TGTGCCAGCAGCGTTGATAGCGGGGCTAACACCGGGGAGCTGTTTTTT
CDR3 protein: CASSVDSGANTGELFF

D gene: .
J gene: TRBJ1-5
clone size: many
V gene: TRBV27
CDR3 DNA: TGTGCCAGCAGCCCCGGGGGGCGCCTCAATCAGCCCCAGCATTTT
CDR3 protein: CASSPGGRLNQPQHF

D gene: TRBD2
J gene: TRBJ2-1
clone size: many
V gene: TRBV24-1
CDR3 DNA: TGTGCCACCAATCGCGGGGGGGGCTACAATGAGCAGTTCTTC
CDR3 protein: CATNRGGGYNEQFF

D gene: .
J gene: TRBJ2-3
clone size: many
V gene: TRBV9
CDR3 DNA: TGTGCCAGCAGCGGAGGAAAAGCAGATACGCAGTATTTT
CDR3 protein: CASSGGKADTQYF

D gene: .
J gene: TRBJ2-7
clone size: few
V gene: TRBV10-3
CDR3 DNA: TGTGCCATCTGGGCAGGGTCCTACGAGCAGTACTTC
CDR3 protein: CAIWAGSYEQYF

D gene: .
J gene: TRBJ2-2
clone size: many
V gene: TRBV7-9
CDR3 DNA: TGTGCCAGCAGCCCGAAGGGCAGGGAGAACACCGGGGAGCTGTTTTTT
CDR3 protein: CASSPKGRENTGELFF

D gene: TRBD2
J gene: TRBJ2-7
clone size: many
V gene: TRBV11-2
CDR3 DNA: TGTGCCAGCAGCGGGAGGCGACTAGCGGGAGCGGAGGAGCAGTACTTC
CDR3 protein: CASSGRRLAGAEEQYF

D gene: .
J gene: TRBJ1-3
clone size: many
V gene: TRBV7-6
CDR3 DNA: TGTGCCAGCAGCTTGGGAAGCTTATCTGGAAACACCATATATTTT
CDR3 protein: CASSLGSLSGNTIYF

D gene: .
J gene: TRBJ1-3
clone size: many
V gene: TRBV7-2
CDR3 DNA: TGTGCCAGCAGCTTAGTAGGGCAGGGGAACACCATATATTTT
CDR3 protein: CASSLVGQGNTIYF

D gene: TRBD1
J gene: TRBJ2-6
clone size: many
V gene: TRBV6-6
CDR3 DNA: TGTGCCAGCAGTTACTCGGTGACAGGGGGCTCTGGGGCCAACGTCCTGACTTTC
CDR3 protein: CASSYSVTGGSGANVLTF

D gene: .
J gene: TRBJ1-1
clone size: few
V gene: TRBV4-3
CDR3 DNA: TGCGCCAGCAGCCAAGGGGGGGATAACACTGAAGCTTTCTTT
CDR3 protein: CASSQGGDNTEAFF

D gene: .
J gene: TRBJ2-7
clone size: few
V gene: TRBV3-1
CDR3 DNA: TGTGCCAGCAGCCAAGACGGAATAGCTTTCTCCTACGAGCAGTACTTC
CDR3 protein: CASSQDGIAFSYEQYF

D gene: TRBD2
J gene: TRBJ2-1
clone size: many
V gene: TRBV7-3
CDR3 DNA: TGTGCCAGCAGCTTAGGGACTAATTACAATGAGCAGTTCTTC
CDR3 protein: CASSLGTNYNEQFF

D gene: .
J gene: TRBJ2-3
clone size: few
V gene: TRBV5-4
CDR3 DNA: TGTGCCAGCAGCTTGTGGGGAGGGGGAGATACGCAGTATTTT
CDR3 protein: CASSLWGGGDTQYF

D gene: .
J gene: TRBJ1-3
clone size: .
V gene: TRBV6-5
CDR3 DNA: TGTGCCAGCAGTTCGGAGGGTCTGGGAAACACCATATATTTT
CDR3 protein: CASSSEGLGNTIYF

D gene: TRBD2
J gene: TRBJ2-1
clone size: many
V gene: TRBV7-6
CDR3 DNA: TGTGCCAGCAGCTTAGGCGGGAGTGGGAATGAGCAGTTCTTC
CDR3 protein: CASSLGGSGNEQFF

D gene: .
J gene: TRBJ2-7
clone size: many
V gene: TRBV12-3/TRBV12-4
CDR3 DNA: TGTGCCAGCAGTTCTCTCGGCAGGGGGGGGGAGCAGTACTTC
CDR3 protein: CASSSLGRGGEQYF

D gene: .
J gene: TRBJ2-3
clone size: .
V gene: TRBV20-1
CDR3 DNA: TGCAGTACCAGGAGGGTTAGCACAGATACGCAGTATTTT
CDR3 protein: CSTRRVSTDTQYF

D gene: TRBD2
J gene: TRBJ2-7
clone size: many
V gene: TRBV13
CDR3 DNA: TGTGCCAGCAGCTTAATAGCGGGAGGGCCAGGCTACGAGCAGTACTTC
CDR3 protein: CASSLIAGGPGYEQYF

D gene: TRBD2
J gene: TRBJ2-5
clone size: .
V gene: TRBV5-4
CDR3 DNA: TGTGCCAGCAGCTCCAGACTAGCGGGAGGGCCTGAGGAGACCCAGTACTTC
CDR3 protein: CASSSRLAGGPEETQYF

D gene: .
J gene: TRBJ1-1
clone size: few
V gene: TRBV28
CDR3 DNA: TGTGCCAGCAGTATCACAGGTATGACTGAAGCTTTCTTT
CDR3 protein: CASSITGMTEAFF

D gene: TRBD2
J gene: TRBJ2-5
clone size: many
V gene: TRBV10-3
CDR3 DNA: TGTGCCACTGGGGGGGGACGAACCCAAGAGACCCAGTACTTC
CDR3 protein: CATGGGRTQETQYF

D gene: .
J gene: TRBJ1-5
clone size: many
V gene: TRBV20-1
CDR3 DNA: TGCAGTGCTCATGACAGGTATAGCAATCAGCCCCAGCATTTT
CDR3 protein: CSAHDRYSNQPQHF

D gene: .
J gene: TRBJ1-2
clone size: many
V gene: TRBV20-1
CDR3 DNA: TGCAGTGCTAGAGACCTTCAGACAGGATGGGACTATGGCTACACCTTC
CDR3 protein: CSARDLQTGWDYGYTF

D gene: TRBD1
J gene: TRBJ2-2
clone size: many
V gene: TRBV12-3/TRBV12-4
CDR3 DNA: TGTGCCAGCAGTTTCCATTTTTCGGACAGGGGAAATACCGGGGAGCTGTTTTTT
CDR3 protein: CASSFHFSDRGNTGELFF

D gene: TRBD2
J gene: TRBJ2-5
clone size: .
V gene: TRBV7-2
CDR3 DNA: TGTGCCAGCAGCTTAGAGGCGGGGGGACATTCCCGGGCCCAGTACTTC
CDR3 protein: CASSLEAGGHSRAQYF

D gene: .
J gene: TRBJ2-2
clone size: few
V gene: TRBV6-5
CDR3 DNA: TGTGCCAGCAGTTTAGCAGCGCGGTCAGCGCGAGTCACCGGGGAGCTGTTTTTT
CDR3 protein: CASSLAARSARVTGELFF

D gene: .
J gene: TRBJ1-5
clone size: .
V gene: TRBV12-3/TRBV12-4
CDR3 DNA: TGTGCCAGCAGTTTTCCGGACTCTGATCAGCCCCAGCATTTT
CDR3 protein: CASSFPDSDQPQHF

D gene: .
J gene: TRBJ1-4
clone size: many
V gene: TRBV20-1
CDR3 DNA: TGCAGTGCTGCGTTGGGCGCAACTAATGAAAAACTGTTTTTT
CDR3 protein: CSAALGATNEKLFF

D gene: TRBD2
J gene: TRBJ2-3
clone size: many
V gene: TRBV11-3
CDR3 DNA: TGTGCCAGCAGCACCGGGACTAGCGGATCCACAGATACGCAGTATTTT
CDR3 protein: CASSTGTSGSTDTQYF

D gene: .
J gene: TRBJ2-1
clone size: .
V gene: TRBV7-9
CDR3 DNA: TGTGCCAGCAGCGCCGCCGAGGGTGAGAATGAGCAGTTCTTC
CDR3 protein: CASSAAEGENEQFF

D gene: .
J gene: TRBJ2-1
clone size: many
V gene: TRBV3-1
CDR3 DNA: TGTGCCAGCAGCCAAGAGGGGATTGAAGATGAGCAGTTCTTC
CDR3 protein: CASSQEGIEDEQFF

D gene: TRBD1
J gene: TRBJ2-2
clone size: many
V gene: TRBV2
CDR3 DNA: TGTGCCAGTTCCGGGACAGGGGTGAGGGAGCTGTTTTTT
CDR3 protein: CASSGTGVRELFF